The clone carrying this TCR beta chain was observed a handful of times. This record comes from a study of blood T cell repertoires in COVID-19. Study summary: The study drew acute and convalescent COVID-19 samples from the United States, Italy and Spain.

Between the trimmed V and J ends, which lost 8 bases and 9 bases, there was a span of 12 bases. The CDR3 totals 12 residues. Looked up from germline, CDR1 is SGHRS and CDR2 is YFSETQ. Sequencing was performed with immunoSEQ multiplex PCR; in TCRdb, only in-frame clones are kept and a portion is missing. The sample has more than 150,000 clones, approximately 80% seen once. Everyone who took part was about 18 to 89 years old, and they came from about 25 US areas. Participants had their cohort set by participant-reported clinical history. Those designated as exposed participants met a COVID-19 case within 2 weeks before study entry.

Material for sequencing was PBMCs or T cells enriched from blood (not recorded which). The receptor was derived from a man in his sixties who had been exposed to COVID-19. The chain recombines TRBV5-1 with TRBJ1-6; no definite D call. The CDR3 DNA reads as TGCGCCAGGCCCGCCGGAGGTTCACCCCTCCACTTT. It yields the protein CARPAGGSPLHF.